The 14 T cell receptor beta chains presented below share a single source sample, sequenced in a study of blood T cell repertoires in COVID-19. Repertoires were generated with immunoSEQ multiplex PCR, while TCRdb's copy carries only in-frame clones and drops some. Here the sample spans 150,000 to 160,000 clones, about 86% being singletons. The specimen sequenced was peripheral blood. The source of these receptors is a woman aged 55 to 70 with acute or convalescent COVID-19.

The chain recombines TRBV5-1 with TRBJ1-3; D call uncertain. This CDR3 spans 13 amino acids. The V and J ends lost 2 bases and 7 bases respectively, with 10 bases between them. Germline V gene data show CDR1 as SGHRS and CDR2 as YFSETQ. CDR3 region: CASSFDTGNTIYF. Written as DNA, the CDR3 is TGCGCCAGCAGCTTTGATACGGGGAACACCATATATTTT.

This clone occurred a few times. CDR3 sequence reads: CASSLSTGANYGYTF. CDR3 DNA sequence: TGTGCCAGCAGTCTCTCGACAGGGGCAAACTATGGCTACACCTTC. The chain joins TRBV6-5 to TRBJ1-2; 8 bases match TRBD1. CDR1 is MNHEY and CDR2 is SVGAGI in the germline V gene. The CDR3 length is 15 residues. Trimming took 5 bases from V and 2 from J; bases not matched to a gene: 7.

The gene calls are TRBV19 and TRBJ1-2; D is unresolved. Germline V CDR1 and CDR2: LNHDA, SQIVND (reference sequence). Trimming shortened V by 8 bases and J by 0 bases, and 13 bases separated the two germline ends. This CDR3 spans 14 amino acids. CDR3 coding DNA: TGTGCCAGTTCAGTAGGCGGTTCTAACTATGGCTACACCTTC. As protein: CASSVGGSNYGYTF.

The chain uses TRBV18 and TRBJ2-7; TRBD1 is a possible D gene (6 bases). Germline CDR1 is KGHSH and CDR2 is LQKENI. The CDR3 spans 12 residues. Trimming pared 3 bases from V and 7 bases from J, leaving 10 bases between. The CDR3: CASSPTRGEQYF. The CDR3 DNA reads TGTGCCAGCTCACCCACTAGGGGGGAGCAGTACTTC.

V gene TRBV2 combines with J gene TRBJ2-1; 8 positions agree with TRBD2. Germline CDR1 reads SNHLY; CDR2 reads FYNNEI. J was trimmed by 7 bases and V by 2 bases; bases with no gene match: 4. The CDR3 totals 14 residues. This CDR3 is CASSERRGGNEQFF. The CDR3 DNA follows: TGTGCCAGCAGTGAACGCCGGGGGGGGAATGAGCAGTTCTTC.

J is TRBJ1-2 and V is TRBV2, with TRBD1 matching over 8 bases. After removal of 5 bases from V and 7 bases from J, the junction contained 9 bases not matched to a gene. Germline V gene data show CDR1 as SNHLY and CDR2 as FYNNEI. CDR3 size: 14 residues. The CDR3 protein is CASSFMTGERGYTF. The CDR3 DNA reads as TGTGCCAGCAGTTTCATGACAGGGGAACGTGGCTACACCTTC.

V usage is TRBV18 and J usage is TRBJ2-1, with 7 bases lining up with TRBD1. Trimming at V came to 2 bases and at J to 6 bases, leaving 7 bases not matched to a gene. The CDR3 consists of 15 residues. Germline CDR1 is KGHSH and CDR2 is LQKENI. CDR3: CASSPEQGKRNEQFF. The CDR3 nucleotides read TGTGCCAGCTCACCAGAACAGGGGAAGCGCAATGAGCAGTTCTTC.

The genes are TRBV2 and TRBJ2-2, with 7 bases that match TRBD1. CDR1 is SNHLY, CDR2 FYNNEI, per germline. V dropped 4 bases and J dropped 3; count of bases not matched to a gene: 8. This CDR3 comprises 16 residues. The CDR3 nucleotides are TGTGCCAGCAGTGGACAGGGAATAGGGTACACCGGGGAGCTGTTTTTT. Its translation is CASSGQGIGYTGELFF.

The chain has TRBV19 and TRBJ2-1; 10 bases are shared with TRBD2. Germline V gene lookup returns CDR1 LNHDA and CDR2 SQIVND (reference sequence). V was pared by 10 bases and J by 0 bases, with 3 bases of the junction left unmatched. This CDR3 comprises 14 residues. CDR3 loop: CATSGGVSYNEQFF. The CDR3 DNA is TGTGCCACGAGCGGGGGGGTCTCCTACAATGAGCAGTTCTTC.

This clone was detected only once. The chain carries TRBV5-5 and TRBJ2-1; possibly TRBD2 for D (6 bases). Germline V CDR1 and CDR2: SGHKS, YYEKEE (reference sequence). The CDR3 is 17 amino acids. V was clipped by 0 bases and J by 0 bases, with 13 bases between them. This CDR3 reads CASSLDSGASSYNEQFF. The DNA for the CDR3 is TGTGCCAGCAGCTTGGATAGCGGAGCGAGCTCCTACAATGAGCAGTTCTTC.

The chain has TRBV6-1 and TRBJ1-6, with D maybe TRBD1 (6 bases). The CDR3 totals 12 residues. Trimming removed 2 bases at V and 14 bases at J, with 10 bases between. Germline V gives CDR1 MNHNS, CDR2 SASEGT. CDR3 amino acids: CASSENRVSLHF. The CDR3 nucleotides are TGTGCCAGCAGTGAAAACAGGGTTTCCCTCCACTTT.

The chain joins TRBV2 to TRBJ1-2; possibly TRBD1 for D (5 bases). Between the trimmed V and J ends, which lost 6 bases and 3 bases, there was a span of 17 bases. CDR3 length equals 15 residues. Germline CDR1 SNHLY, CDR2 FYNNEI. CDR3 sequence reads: CASRVGAGRDYGYTF. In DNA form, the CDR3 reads TGTGCCAGCAGAGTTGGGGCAGGGAGGGACTATGGCTACACCTTC.

Written as DNA, the CDR3 is TGTGCCAGCAGTGCGCGTAGCACAGATACGCAGTATTTT. As protein: CASSARSTDTQYF. This chain connects TRBV2 to TRBJ2-3; D remains unclear. Trimming stripped 4 bases from V and 0 bases from J, with 5 bases between. The germline gives CDR1 SNHLY, CDR2 FYNNEI. This CDR3 is built from 13 residues.

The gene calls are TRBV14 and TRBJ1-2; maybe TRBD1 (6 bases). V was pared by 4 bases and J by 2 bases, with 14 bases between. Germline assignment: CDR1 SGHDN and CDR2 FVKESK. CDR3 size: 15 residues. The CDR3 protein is CASSPTPGVNYGYTF. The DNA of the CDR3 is TGTGCCAGCAGCCCGACCCCAGGGGTCAACTATGGCTACACCTTC.